This T cell receptor (beta chain) was sequenced during a study of blood T cell repertoires in COVID-19. In the study overall: The study drew acute and convalescent COVID-19 samples from the United States, Italy and Spain.

Original processing methods: It was from reference gene primer amplification that nucleated cell counts were estimated. TCRdb's table, derived via immunoSEQ multiplex PCR, lists solely in-frame clones and lacks some. The DNA was the basis for D and trimming; V, J and clone size are from that table. The sample contains about 230,000 clones, more than 65% of which appear only once. This CDR3 spans 15 amino acids. Looked up from germline, CDR1 is SGDLS and CDR2 is YYNGEE. V was trimmed by 0 bases and J by 6 bases, leaving 15 bases between them. The sample consisted of peripheral blood. The V and J genes are TRBV9 and TRBJ1-2; D remains ambiguous. The sequence was obtained from a man in his forties who had recovered from COVID-19. In DNA form, the CDR3 reads TGTGCCAGCAGCGTAGCTCTGTCGGGGTATGATGGCTACACCTTC. Translation gives CASSVALSGYDGYTF. The full variable domain, with the rest looked up from reference TRBV9 and TRBJ1-2, is DSGVTQTPKHLITATGQRVTLRCSPRSGDLSVYWYQQSLDQGLQFLIQYYNGEERAKGNILERFSAQQFPDLHSELNLSSLELGDSALYFCASSVALSGYDGYTFGSGTRLTVV.